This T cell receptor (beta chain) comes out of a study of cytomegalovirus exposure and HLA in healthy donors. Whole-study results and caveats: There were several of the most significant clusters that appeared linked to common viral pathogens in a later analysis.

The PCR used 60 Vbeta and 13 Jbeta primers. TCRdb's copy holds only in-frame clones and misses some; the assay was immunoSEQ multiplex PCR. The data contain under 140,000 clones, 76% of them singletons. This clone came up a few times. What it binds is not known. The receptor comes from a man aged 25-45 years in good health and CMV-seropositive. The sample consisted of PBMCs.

The chain's CDR3 is CASSYGARRPQYF. In DNA form, the CDR3 reads TGTGCCAGCAGCTACGGAGCCCGAAGGCCCCAGTACTTC. The V gene is TRBV11-3, the J gene TRBJ2-5; no clear D. The CDR3 consists of 13 residues. From germline, CDR1 is SGHNT and CDR2 YENEEA. Trimming stripped 4 bases from V and 9 bases from J, with 15 bases between.